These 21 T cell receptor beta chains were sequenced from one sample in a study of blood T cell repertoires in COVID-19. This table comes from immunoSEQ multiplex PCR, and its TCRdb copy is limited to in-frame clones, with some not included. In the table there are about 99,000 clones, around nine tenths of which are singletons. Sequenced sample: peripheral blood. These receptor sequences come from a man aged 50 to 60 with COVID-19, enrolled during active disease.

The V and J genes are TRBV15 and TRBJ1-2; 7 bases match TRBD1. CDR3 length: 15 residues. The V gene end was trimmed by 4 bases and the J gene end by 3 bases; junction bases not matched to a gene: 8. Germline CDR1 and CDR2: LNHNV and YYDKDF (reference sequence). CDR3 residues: CATSTRQGPYYGYTF. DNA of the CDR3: TGTGCCACCAGCACCCGACAGGGACCCTACTATGGCTACACCTTC.

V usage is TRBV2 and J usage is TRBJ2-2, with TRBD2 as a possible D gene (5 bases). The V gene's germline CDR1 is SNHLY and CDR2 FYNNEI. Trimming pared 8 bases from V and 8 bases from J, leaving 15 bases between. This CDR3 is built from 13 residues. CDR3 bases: TGTGCCAGCCGGGTCTTGAGGGAAGGGGAGCTGTTTTTT. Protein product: CASRVLREGELFF. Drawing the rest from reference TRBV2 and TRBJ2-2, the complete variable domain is EPEVTQTPSHQVTQMGQEVILRCVPISNHLYFYWYRQILGQKVEFLVSFYNNEISEKSEIFDDQFSVERPDGSNFTLKIRSTKLEDSAMYFCASRVLREGELFFGEGSRLTVL.

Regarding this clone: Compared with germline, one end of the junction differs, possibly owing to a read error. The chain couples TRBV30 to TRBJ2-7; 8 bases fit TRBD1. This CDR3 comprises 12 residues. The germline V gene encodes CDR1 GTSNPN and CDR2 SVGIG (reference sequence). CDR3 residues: CAGRQGTREQYF. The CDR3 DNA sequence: TGTGCCGGGAGACAGGGGACCCGCGAGCAGTACTTC.

CDR3 DNA sequence: TGTGCCAGCAGTCTGGGGGGTAGCTACACCTTC. Translating it yields CASSLGGSYTF. V and J are TRBV12-3 or TRBV12-4 and TRBJ1-2, with D possibly matching TRBD1 (5 bases). V was clipped by 5 bases and J by 9 bases, with 10 bases between them. The CDR3 runs 11 residues.

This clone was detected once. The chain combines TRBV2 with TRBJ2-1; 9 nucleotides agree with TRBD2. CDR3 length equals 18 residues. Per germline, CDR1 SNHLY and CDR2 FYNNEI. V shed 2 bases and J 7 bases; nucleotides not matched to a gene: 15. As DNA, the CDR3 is TGTGCCAGCAGTGAAAGTCCGGCTAGCGGGGCCCGGATGAATGAGCAGTTCTTC. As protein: CASSESPASGARMNEQFF.

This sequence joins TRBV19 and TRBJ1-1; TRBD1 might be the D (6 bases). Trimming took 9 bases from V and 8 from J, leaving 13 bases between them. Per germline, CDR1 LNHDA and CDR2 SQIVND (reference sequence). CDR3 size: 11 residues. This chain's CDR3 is CASQQGKEAFF. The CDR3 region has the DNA TGTGCCAGCCAACAGGGAAAAGAAGCTTTCTTT.

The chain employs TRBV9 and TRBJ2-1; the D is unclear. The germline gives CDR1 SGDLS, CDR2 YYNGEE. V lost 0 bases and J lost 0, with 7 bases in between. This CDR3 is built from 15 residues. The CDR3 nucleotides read TGTGCCAGCAGCGTAGACAGCCCCTCCTACAATGAGCAGTTCTTC. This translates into CASSVDSPSYNEQFF.

CDR3 nucleotides: TGTGCCAGCAGGTCAGAATCTAATGAAAAACTGTTTTTT. It encodes CASRSESNEKLFF. The rearrangement uses TRBV2 and TRBJ1-4; D not certain. Germline V lookup: CDR1 SNHLY, CDR2 FYNNEI. Between the trimmed V and J ends, which lost 6 bases and 3 bases, there was a span of 8 bases. This CDR3 region has 13 residues.

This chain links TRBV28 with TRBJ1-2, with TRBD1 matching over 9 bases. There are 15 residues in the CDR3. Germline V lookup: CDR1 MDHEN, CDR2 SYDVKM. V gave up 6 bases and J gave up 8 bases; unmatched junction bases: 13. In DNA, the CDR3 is TGTGCCAGCAGCCGACCGGGACAGGGAATTGCCGGCTACACCTTC. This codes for CASSRPGQGIAGYTF.

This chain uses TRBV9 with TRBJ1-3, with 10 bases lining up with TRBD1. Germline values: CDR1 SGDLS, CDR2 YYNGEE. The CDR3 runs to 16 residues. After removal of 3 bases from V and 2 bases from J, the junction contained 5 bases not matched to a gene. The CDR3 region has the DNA TGTGCCAGCAGCGACCGGGACAGGGGAACTGGAAACACCATATATTTT. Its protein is CASSDRDRGTGNTIYF.

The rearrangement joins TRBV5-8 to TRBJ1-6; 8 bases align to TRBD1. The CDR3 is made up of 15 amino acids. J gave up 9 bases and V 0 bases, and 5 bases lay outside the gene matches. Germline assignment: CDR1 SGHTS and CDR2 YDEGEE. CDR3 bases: TGTGCCAGCAGCTTGGGTCAGGGGGCTAGTTCACCCCTCCACTTT. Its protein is CASSLGQGASSPLHF.

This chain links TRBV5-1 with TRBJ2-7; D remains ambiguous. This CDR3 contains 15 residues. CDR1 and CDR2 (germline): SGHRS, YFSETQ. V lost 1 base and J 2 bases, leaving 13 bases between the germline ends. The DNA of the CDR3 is TGCGCCAGCAGCTTGTTGGAGACGCCTCCCTACGAGCAGTACTTC. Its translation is CASSLLETPPYEQYF. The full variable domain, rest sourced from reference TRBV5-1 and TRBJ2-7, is KAGVTQTPRYLIKTRGQQVTLSCSPISGHRSVSWYQQTPGQGLQFLFEYFSETQRNKGNFPGRFSGRQFSNSRSEMNVSTLELGDSALYLCASSLLETPPYEQYFGPGTRLTVT.

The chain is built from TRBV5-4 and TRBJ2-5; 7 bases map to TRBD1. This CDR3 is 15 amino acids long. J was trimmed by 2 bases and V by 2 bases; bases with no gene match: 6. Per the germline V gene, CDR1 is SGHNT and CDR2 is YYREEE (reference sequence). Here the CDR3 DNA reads TGTGCCAGCAGCTTCAAAGGGGGCCTTCAAGAGACCCAGTACTTC. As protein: CASSFKGGLQETQYF. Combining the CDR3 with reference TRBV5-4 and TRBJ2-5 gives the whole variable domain ETGVTQSPTHLIKTRGQQVTLRCSSQSGHNTVSWYQQALGQGPQFIFQYYREEENGRGNFPPRFSGLQFPNYSSELNVNALELDDSALYLCASSFKGGLQETQYFGPGTRLLVL.

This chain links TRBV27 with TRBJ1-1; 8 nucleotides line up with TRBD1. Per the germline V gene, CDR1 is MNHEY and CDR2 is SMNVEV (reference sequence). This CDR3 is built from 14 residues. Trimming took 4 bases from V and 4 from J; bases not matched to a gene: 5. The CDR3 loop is CASSSQTGGTEAFF. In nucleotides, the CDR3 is TGTGCCAGCAGTTCCCAAACAGGGGGCACTGAAGCTTTCTTT.

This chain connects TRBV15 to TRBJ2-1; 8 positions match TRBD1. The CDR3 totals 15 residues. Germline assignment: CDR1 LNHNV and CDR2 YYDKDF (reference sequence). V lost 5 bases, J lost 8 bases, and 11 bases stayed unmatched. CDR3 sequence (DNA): TGTGCCACCAGCGTCGGAGGGACAGGCACCGATGAGCAGTTCTTC. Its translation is CATSVGGTGTDEQFF. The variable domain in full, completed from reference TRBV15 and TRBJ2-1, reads DAMVIQNPRYQVTQFGKPVTLSCSQTLNHNVMYWYQQKSSQAPKLLFHYYDKDFNNEADTPDNFQSRRPNTSFCFLDIRSPGLGDTAMYLCATSVGGTGTDEQFFGPGTRLTVL.

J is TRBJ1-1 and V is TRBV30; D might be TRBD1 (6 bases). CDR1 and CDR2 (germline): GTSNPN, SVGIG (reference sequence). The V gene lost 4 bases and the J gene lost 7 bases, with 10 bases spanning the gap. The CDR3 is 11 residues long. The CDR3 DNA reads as TGTGCCTGGACACGGACAGTTGAAGCTTTCTTT. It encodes CAWTRTVEAFF.

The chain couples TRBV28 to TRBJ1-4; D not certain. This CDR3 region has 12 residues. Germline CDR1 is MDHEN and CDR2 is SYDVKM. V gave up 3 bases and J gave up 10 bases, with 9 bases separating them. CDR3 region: CASSFEAGKLFF. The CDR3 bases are TGTGCCAGCAGTTTTGAGGCGGGAAAACTGTTTTTT.

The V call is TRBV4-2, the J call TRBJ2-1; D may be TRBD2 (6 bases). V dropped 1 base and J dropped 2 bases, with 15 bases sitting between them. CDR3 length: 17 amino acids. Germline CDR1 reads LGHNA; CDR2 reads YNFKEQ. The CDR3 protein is CASSQGDGGPTYNEQFF. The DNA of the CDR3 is TGTGCCAGCAGCCAAGGGGACGGGGGTCCGACCTACAATGAGCAGTTCTTC.

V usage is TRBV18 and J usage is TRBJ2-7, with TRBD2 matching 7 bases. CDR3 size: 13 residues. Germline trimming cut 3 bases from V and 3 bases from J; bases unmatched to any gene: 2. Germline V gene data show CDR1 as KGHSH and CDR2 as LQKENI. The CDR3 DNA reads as TGTGCCAGCTCACCGGGGGGGGTCTACGAGCAGTACTTC. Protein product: CASSPGGVYEQYF.

Written as DNA, the CDR3 is TGCGCCAGCAGCTACGGGTTTCGGAGAGTAGCTTTCTTT. Translation gives CASSYGFRRVAFF. The V gene is TRBV5-1, the J gene TRBJ1-1; no firm D call. The CDR3 loop spans 13 amino acids. The V and J ends lost 3 bases and 10 bases respectively, with 16 bases between them. Per germline, CDR1 SGHRS and CDR2 YFSETQ.

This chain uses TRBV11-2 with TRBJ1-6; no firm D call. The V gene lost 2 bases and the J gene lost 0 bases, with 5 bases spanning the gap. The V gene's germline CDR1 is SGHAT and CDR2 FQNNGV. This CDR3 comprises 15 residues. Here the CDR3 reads CASSLSSSYNSPLHF. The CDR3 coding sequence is TGTGCCAGCAGCTTATCCAGCTCCTATAATTCACCCCTCCACTTT.